This TCR beta chain was identified in a study of T cell responses to AZD1222 COVID-19 vaccine. The protocol was immunoSEQ multiplex PCR, while the TCRdb copy is restricted to in-frame clones and leaves out a portion. The sample gives over 90,000 clones, around 90% of which show up once; around 4.8% is in the top ten. A few counts support this clone. Its antigen remains unidentified. The CDR3 is made up of 16 amino acids. Between the trimmed V and J ends, which lost 4 bases and 4 bases, there was a span of 17 bases. Germline assignment: CDR1 LGHNA and CDR2 YSLEER. Study-wide results and caveats: Recipients of two AZD1222 doses showed rising Spike-specific TCR breadth and depth. Repertoires were sampled only after the peak T cell response. Most donors were white British and more were female, and clonal diversity was possibly underestimated. Variant regions that are unmutated are reportedly the target of nearly half of spike-specific TCRs.

V and J are TRBV4-3 and TRBJ2-1; D might be TRBD1 or TRBD2, each matching 6 bases. The TCR originated in an adult in good health. The source was peripheral blood, collected on day 0 of AZD1222 vaccination. In nucleotides, the CDR3 is TGCGCCAGCAGCCCGAATTTACAGGGACTTTACAATGAGCAGTTCTTC. Protein sequence: CASSPNLQGLYNEQFF.